The present T cell receptor beta chain was sequenced within a study of Ad26.COV2.S vaccination and SARS-CoV-2 variants. Overall study findings and caveats: Non-spike TCR breadth did not differ much between vaccine and placebo recipients.

Profiled with immunoSEQ multiplex PCR; TCRdb holds only in-frame clones, not every one. The sample consists of roughly 420,000 clones, around 89% of them appearing once. The CDR3 contains 15 residues. V lost 1 base and J lost 9; bases outside the gene matches: 9. Germline lookup yields CDR1 LNHDA and CDR2 SQIVND (reference sequence). Details on this clone: What it recognizes is unknown.

Regarding treatment: 15 to 20 received Ad26.COV2.S at low or high dose, single or two shots; 5 received placebo; per-sample allocation not given. Each sample was drawn 63 days after the first injection (of vaccine or placebo). This receptor was taken from a person aged 18-60 years who received the Ad26.COV2.S COVID-19 vaccine or a placebo. The V gene is TRBV19, the J gene TRBJ1-5; 7 bases are a match to TRBD1. The sample here was peripheral blood, taken in a trial of Ad26.COV2.S vaccine versus placebo. CDR3 nucleotides: TGTGCCAGTAGTATAGTTAGACAGGGTCGGGGGCCCCAGCATTTT. Amino acids: CASSIVRQGRGPQHF.